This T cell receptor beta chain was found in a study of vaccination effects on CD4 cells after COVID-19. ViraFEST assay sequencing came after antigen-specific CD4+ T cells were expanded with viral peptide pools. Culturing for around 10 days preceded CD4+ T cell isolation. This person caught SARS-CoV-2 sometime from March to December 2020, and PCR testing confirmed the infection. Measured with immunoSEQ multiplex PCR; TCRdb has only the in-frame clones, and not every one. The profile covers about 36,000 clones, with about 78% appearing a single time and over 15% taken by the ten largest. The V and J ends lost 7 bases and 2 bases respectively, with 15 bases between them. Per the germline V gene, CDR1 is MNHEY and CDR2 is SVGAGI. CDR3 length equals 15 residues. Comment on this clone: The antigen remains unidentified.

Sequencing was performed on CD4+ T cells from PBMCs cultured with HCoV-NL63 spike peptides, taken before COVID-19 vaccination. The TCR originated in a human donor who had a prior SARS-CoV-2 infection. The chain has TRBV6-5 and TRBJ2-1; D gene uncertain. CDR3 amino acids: CASTLISHTYNEQFF. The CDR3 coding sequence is TGTGCCAGCACCCTGATCAGCCATACCTACAATGAGCAGTTCTTC.